Sequencing of this T cell receptor (beta chain) was carried out in a study of T cell repertoires in cytomegalovirus infection (dated by TCRdb to about 2019). About the investigation overall: Donor HLA type was relevant to the analysis, as public TCR beta signatures indicated carriage of CMV infection together with the matching HLA type.

Study-level results and caveats: In both this cohort and an independent approximately 400-donor cohort, the cumulative frequency of public TCR beta family members distinguished carriers of CMV infection plus the relevant HLA type. The ex vivo response was dominated by HLA-C-restricted CMV-specific TCR beta clonotypes, and the single most frequent clonotype in two of eight donors was supplied by these HLA-C-restricted clonotypes.

Concerning this clonotype itself: The antigen it recognizes is unknown. Nothing much larger sits one base from this clone, and base qualities are not available.

Reading the germline V gene gives CDR1 MDHEN and CDR2 SYDVKM. Trimming takes 7 bases from V and 0 bases from J, and the germline ends sit 12 bases apart. From its cysteine to its phenylalanine, the CDR3 spans 15 amino acids. The kept DNA is CDR3 alone, 45 bases in frame from the first base. Sequencing was performed on an Illumina HiSeq 1500. TCRdb itself trimmed the public reads at Q25 with fastp, ran MiXCR and retained productive beta chains. Rows are combined by CDR3 protein, so each entry shows the most common genes and DNA. The sample table records about 740,000 distinct CDR3 sequences; approximately 34% of these occur just once. The ten largest make up 2.5% to 3.5% of the sample.

Sequenced input: PBMCs. This TCR came from a human donor in good health (CMV status not recorded). Some clones in this sample may be carry-over from other donors' samples. The receptor chain draws on TRBV28 and TRBJ1-4, with no reliable assignment of the D segment. The nucleotides read TGTGCCAGCATCCCCGGCCTCCCAACTAATGAAAAACTGTTTTTT. Translated, this gives CASIPGLPTNEKLFF.